Below, 30 T cell receptor beta chains from the same sample are listed, as sequenced in a study of blood T cell repertoires in COVID-19. TCRdb keeps only in-frame clones here, not all; method: immunoSEQ multiplex PCR. The sample includes over 250,000 clones, 89% of them seen just once. Sequencing used peripheral blood. The origin of the receptors is an older woman with acute or convalescent COVID-19.

The chain couples TRBV11-2 to TRBJ2-7; 8 bases are shared with TRBD2. The CDR3 spans 15 residues. In germline, CDR1 is SGHAT, CDR2 FQNNGV. V shed 5 bases, J shed 2 bases, and the junction held 8 bases outside the gene matches. The CDR3 region has the DNA TGTGCCAGCAGCGAAGGAGCGGGAGAGACCTACGAGCAGTACTTC. Encoded protein: CASSEGAGETYEQYF.

The CDR3 DNA reads TGTGCCAGCAGTGTACCGACAGGGGGGGGCACCGGGGAGCTGTTTTTT. Its translation: CASSVPTGGGTGELFF. The chain recombines TRBV25-1 with TRBJ2-2, with 9 bases matching TRBD1. Germline loops: CDR1 MGHDK, CDR2 SYGVNS. The CDR3 extends over 16 amino acids. J gave up 4 bases and V 4 bases, and 7 bases lay outside the gene matches. The full variable domain, completed using reference TRBV25-1 and TRBJ2-2, is EADIYQTPRYLVIGTGKKITLECSQTMGHDKMYWYQQDPGMELHLIHYSYGVNSTEKGDLSSESTVSRIRTEHFPLTLESARPSHTSQYLCASSVPTGGGTGELFFGEGSRLTVL.

This chain links TRBV5-5 with TRBJ2-5, with 8 bases lining up with TRBD1. CDR1 SGHKS and CDR2 YYEKEE come from the germline V gene (reference sequence). V dropped 4 bases and J dropped 8; count of bases not matched to a gene: 7. The CDR3 totals 13 residues. CDR3 loop: CASSAGQAKTQYF. CDR3 bases: TGTGCCAGCAGCGCGGGACAGGCCAAAACCCAGTACTTC.

The rearrangement links TRBV28 to TRBJ2-7; 7 bases map to TRBD1. The CDR3 totals 13 residues. CDR1 MDHEN and CDR2 SYDVKM come from the germline V gene. J was trimmed by 1 base and V by 4 bases; bases with no gene match: 1. CDR3: CASSWDRSYEQYF. The CDR3 region has the DNA TGTGCCAGCAGTTGGGACAGATCCTACGAGCAGTACTTC.

The chain recombines TRBV7-2 with TRBJ2-7; 8 bases are shared with TRBD2. Germline lookup yields CDR1 SGHTA and CDR2 FQGNSA. V gave up 0 bases and J gave up 6 bases; unmatched junction bases: 10. The length of the CDR3 is 16 residues. This chain's CDR3 is CASSLAPLAVQGEQYF. The CDR3, as DNA: TGTGCCAGCAGCTTAGCGCCACTAGCGGTTCAAGGCGAGCAGTACTTC.

In the case of this clone: Within the sample, other DNA sequences also encode this same CDR3. The chain is built from TRBV28 and TRBJ2-7, with D possibly being TRBD2 (5 bases). The ends were cut back, 3 bases at V and 4 bases at J, with 7 bases in the middle. The CDR3 length is 12 residues. Germline V gene data show CDR1 as MDHEN and CDR2 as SYDVKM. The CDR3 loop reads CASSLSGYEQYF. The CDR3 DNA reads as TGTGCCAGCAGTTTGTCGGGGTACGAGCAGTACTTC.

The chain links TRBV19 to TRBJ1-1; maybe TRBD1 (5 bases). Germline CDR1 is LNHDA and CDR2 is SQIVND (reference sequence). The CDR3 length is 12 residues. Trimming cost V 7 bases and J 1 base, with 7 bases left between them. The CDR3 region is CASNQGNTEAFF. The CDR3 DNA is TGTGCCAGTAATCAGGGGAACACTGAAGCTTTCTTT.

J is TRBJ1-5 and V is TRBV4-2; weak D call: TRBD1 (5 bases). CDR1 and CDR2 (germline): LGHNA, YNFKEQ. The CDR3 runs to 15 residues. V was shortened by 0 bases and J by 5 bases, with 11 bases between the two germline ends. CDR3 DNA: TGTGCCAGCAGCCAAGAGGAGGGGCAACATCAGCCCCAGCATTTT. Protein sequence: CASSQEEGQHQPQHF.

This chain connects TRBV7-2 to TRBJ2-1; D remains unclear. The germline V gene encodes CDR1 SGHTA and CDR2 FQGNSA. Trimming took 1 base from V and 5 from J, leaving 6 bases between them. The CDR3 is 13 residues long. DNA of the CDR3: TGTGCCAGCAGCTTAGTAGCTAACAATGAGCAGTTCTTC. It is translated as CASSLVANNEQFF.

V is TRBV28 and J is TRBJ1-1, with unresolved D. The CDR3 sequence is 12 residues long. Trimming left V 10 bases short and J 10 bases short, with 19 bases between. CDR1 is MDHEN, CDR2 SYDVKM, per germline. The CDR3 loop reads CAIREAPGVAFF. DNA of the CDR3: TGTGCCATTCGGGAAGCCCCGGGAGTAGCTTTCTTT.

This CDR3 reads CASSTDSTSWTQYF. The CDR3 bases are TGTGCCAGTAGTACAGACAGCACTAGTTGGACCCAGTACTTC. The rearrangement joins TRBV19 to TRBJ2-5, with D perhaps given as TRBD1 or TRBD2 (5 bases each). Germline V gives CDR1 LNHDA, CDR2 SQIVND (reference sequence). CDR3 size: 14 residues. Deletions cut 4 bases from V and 7 bases from J, with 16 bases between.

This clone was observed once. The V and J genes are TRBV9 and TRBJ1-4; TRBD1 aligns across 10 bases. From germline, CDR1 is SGDLS and CDR2 YYNGEE. The CDR3 consists of 15 residues. J gave up 8 bases and V 4 bases, and 8 bases lay outside the gene matches. The chain's CDR3 is CASSQRQGAGEKLFF. The CDR3 nucleotides read TGTGCCAGCAGCCAACGACAGGGGGCGGGGGAAAAACTGTTTTTT.

The genes are TRBV10-3 and TRBJ2-3; D is possibly TRBD2 (7 bases). The CDR3 is made up of 15 amino acids. From germline, CDR1 is ENHRY and CDR2 SYGVKD. Trimming removed 2 bases from V and 2 bases from J, with 11 bases in between. The CDR3, as DNA: TGTGCCATCAGTGAGGGGGGGGGCCCCACAGATACGCAGTATTTT. Translating gives CAISEGGGPTDTQYF.

The rearrangement uses TRBV12-3 or TRBV12-4 and TRBJ1-5; D unresolved. With 7 bases removed from V and 7 bases from J, the gap between germline ends came to 11 bases. This CDR3 is 12 amino acids long. CDR3 sequence reads: CASTLSGQPQHF. As DNA, the CDR3 is TGTGCCAGCACCTTATCCGGGCAGCCCCAGCATTTT.

The rearrangement joins TRBV12-3 or TRBV12-4 to TRBJ2-3; no definite D call. V lost 2 bases and J 7 bases, leaving 7 bases between the germline ends. The CDR3 has 12 amino acids. CDR3 bases: TGTGCCAGCAGTTTAAACAGTAATACGCAGTATTTT. Translating it yields CASSLNSNTQYF.

The rearrangement uses TRBV5-1 and TRBJ1-2, with TRBD1 matching over 9 bases. Trimming cost V 2 bases and J 7 bases; bases outside gene matches: 3. Germline CDR1 SGHRS, CDR2 YFSETQ. The CDR3 spans 13 residues. DNA for the CDR3: TGCGCCAGCAGCTTCACAGGGGGCGGTGGCTACACCTTC. Protein sequence: CASSFTGGGGYTF.

V and J are TRBV28 and TRBJ2-1, with TRBD2 identical over 7 bases. The CDR3 has 16 amino acids. The junction had 7 bases not matched to a gene; V was cut back by 2 bases and J by 3 bases. The germline V gene encodes CDR1 MDHEN and CDR2 SYDVKM. The CDR3 spells CASSLLSGGDYNEQFF. CDR3 DNA: TGTGCCAGCAGTTTACTCTCTGGGGGGGACTACAATGAGCAGTTCTTC.

The J gene is TRBJ1-6, the V gene TRBV5-1; 10 bases match TRBD1. CDR1 and CDR2 (germline): SGHRS, YFSETQ. The CDR3 length is 15 residues. With 1 base clipped from V and 7 bases from J, the junction kept 2 bases outside the gene matches. The CDR3 DNA is TGCGCCAGCAGCTTGCGACAGGGGGCGAATTCACCCCTCCACTTT. It is translated as CASSLRQGANSPLHF. Drawing the rest from reference TRBV5-1 and TRBJ1-6, the complete variable domain is KAGVTQTPRYLIKTRGQQVTLSCSPISGHRSVSWYQQTPGQGLQFLFEYFSETQRNKGNFPGRFSGRQFSNSRSEMNVSTLELGDSALYLCASSLRQGANSPLHFGNGTRLTVT.

V usage is TRBV28 and J usage is TRBJ1-5; the D gene is possibly TRBD1 (6 bases). CDR1 MDHEN and CDR2 SYDVKM come from the germline V gene. V lost 7 bases to trimming and J lost 0 bases, with 19 bases between them. The CDR3 contains 17 residues. CDR3 in DNA: TGTGCCAGCACCCTTCCGGGACACGATTATAGCAATCAGCCCCAGCATTTT. Its translation is CASTLPGHDYSNQPQHF.

The rearrangement joins TRBV3-1 (or the pseudogene TRBV3-2) to TRBJ2-5; the match to TRBD2 covers 7 bases. The CDR3 consists of 14 residues. Germline CDR1 reads LGHDT; CDR2 reads YNNKEL (reference sequence). V lost 3 bases and J lost 5; bases outside the gene matches: 6. CDR3 coding DNA: TGTGCCAGCAGCCAGATAGGCGGGGGTGAGACCCAGTACTTC. The encoded protein is CASSQIGGGETQYF.

This chain joins TRBV6-2 or TRBV6-3 and TRBJ2-5, with D perhaps TRBD2 (6 bases). This CDR3 has 18 amino acids. V lost 0 bases to trimming and J lost 5 bases, with 22 bases between them. Germline CDR1 MNHEY, CDR2 SVGEGT. The CDR3, as DNA: TGTGCCAGCAGTTACTCCCGCCGGCTAGCGAGCTTCCGTGAGACCCAGTACTTC. It translates to CASSYSRRLASFRETQYF.

The chain employs TRBV6-5 and TRBJ2-7; 14 bases match TRBD2. This CDR3 spans 15 amino acids. Germline V gene lookup returns CDR1 MNHEY and CDR2 SVGAGI. The V and J ends lost 5 bases and 5 bases, in that order; junction bases with no gene match: 5. The CDR3 loop reads CASSRGLAGGNEQYF. The CDR3 coding sequence is TGTGCCAGCAGTCGAGGACTAGCGGGGGGAAACGAGCAGTACTTC.

V and J are TRBV9 and TRBJ2-5; TRBD2 matches 8 bases. This CDR3 is built from 13 residues. Germline-derived CDR1 and CDR2 are SGDLS and YYNGEE. With V trimmed by 3 bases and J by 7 bases, 5 bases remained unmatched. CDR3 coding DNA: TGTGCCAGCAGCGCGGGGGGGGCCCGGACCCAGTACTTC. This codes for CASSAGGARTQYF. The whole variable domain, remainder taken from reference TRBV9 and TRBJ2-5, is DSGVTQTPKHLITATGQRVTLRCSPRSGDLSVYWYQQSLDQGLQFLIQYYNGEERAKGNILERFSAQQFPDLHSELNLSSLELGDSALYFCASSAGGARTQYFGPGTRLLVL.

The genes are TRBV7-3 and TRBJ1-1; D is uncertain. This CDR3 is built from 14 residues. V gave up 3 bases and J gave up 4 bases, with 12 bases separating them. The V gene's germline CDR1 is SGHTA and CDR2 FQGTGA. The CDR3 region is CASSFSREGTEAFF. The CDR3 nucleotides are TGTGCCAGCAGCTTCTCAAGGGAGGGCACTGAAGCTTTCTTT. The variable domain in full, with the rest retrieved from reference TRBV7-3 and TRBJ1-1, is GAGVSQTPSNKVTEKGKYVELRCDPISGHTALYWYRQSLGQGPEFLIYFQGTGAADDSGLPNDRFFAVRPEGSVSTLKIQRTERGDSAVYLCASSFSREGTEAFFGQGTRLTVV.

The chain is built from TRBV27 and TRBJ1-2; no clear D. Trimming stripped 6 bases from V and 5 bases from J, with 16 bases between. The CDR3 has 14 amino acids. Germline V gene lookup returns CDR1 MNHEY and CDR2 SMNVEV (reference sequence). The CDR3 protein is CASRSLRGKYGYTF. The CDR3 nucleotides read TGTGCCAGCAGATCTCTTCGGGGAAAGTATGGCTACACCTTC.

V and J are TRBV28 and TRBJ1-2; 10 bases align to TRBD1. The CDR3 is 15 residues long. Per the germline V gene, CDR1 is MDHEN and CDR2 is SYDVKM. The junction had 7 bases not matched to a gene; V was cut back by 7 bases and J by 2 bases. CDR3 nucleotide sequence: TGTGCCAGCATTCAATCGGGACAGGGGAACTATGGCTACACCTTC. It is translated as CASIQSGQGNYGYTF.

Only a few counts were recorded for this clone. The V gene is TRBV29-1, the J gene TRBJ2-1; no clear D gene. The V end was cut by 4 bases, the J end by 4 bases, with 5 bases between. The CDR3 extends over 11 amino acids. Looked up from germline, CDR1 is SQVTM and CDR2 is ANQGSEA. The CDR3: CSVGGYNEQFF. In DNA form, the CDR3 reads TGCAGCGTTGGAGGATACAATGAGCAGTTCTTC.

The gene calls are TRBV5-4 and TRBJ2-7; 9 bases are a match to TRBD1. The CDR3 totals 15 residues. Looked up from germline, CDR1 is SGHNT and CDR2 is YYREEE (reference sequence). The ends lost 3 bases at V and 2 bases at J; junction bases unmatched: 6. The CDR3 loop reads CASSSGQGRTYEQYF. The CDR3 DNA is TGTGCCAGCAGCTCCGGACAGGGGAGGACCTACGAGCAGTACTTC.

This clone showed up just once. The chain couples TRBV5-5 to TRBJ1-1, with D perhaps matching TRBD1 (5 bases). V was trimmed by 0 bases and J by 4 bases, leaving 13 bases between them. The CDR3 is 15 amino acids. Germline CDR1 reads SGHKS; CDR2 reads YYEKEE (reference sequence). Written as DNA, the CDR3 is TGTGCCAGCAGCTTGGGCGCCAGGGCTTTCACTGAAGCTTTCTTT. As protein: CASSLGARAFTEAFF.

The rearrangement uses TRBV6-5 and TRBJ2-2, with unresolved D. Germline values: CDR1 MNHEY, CDR2 SVGAGI. The CDR3 length is 14 residues. Deletions cut 2 bases from V and 5 bases from J, with 9 bases between. The CDR3 DNA follows: TGTGCCAGCAGTTACGGAGTTTTTACCGGGGAGCTGTTTTTT. It yields the protein CASSYGVFTGELFF.